Shown below are 12 T cell receptor beta chains from a single sample sequenced in a study of Ad26.COV2.S vaccination and SARS-CoV-2 variants (TCRdb year 2021). To prepare the library, the immunoSEQ multiplex PCR assay was applied. As stored in TCRdb, this immuneACCESS dataset retains in-frame rearrangements with V and J assigned. A fraction of the clones does not appear; measured against another copy, unresolved V genes explain less than half of the discrepancy, and the remainder lacks a known reason. This sample has about 470,000 clones in its table, and less than 95% of those were observed once. The ten largest clonotypes hold around 4.5% of the sample. The treatment or condition label on this specimen signifies: about 20 received Ad26.COV2.S at low or high dose, single or two shots; 5 received placebo; per-sample allocation not given. Repertoires of vaccine and placebo recipients were sequenced from samples collected on day 63 after the first injection.

Material: peripheral blood, obtained in a trial of Ad26.COV2.S vaccine versus placebo. The origin of the receptors is a person aged 18-60 years who received the Ad26.COV2.S COVID-19 vaccine or a placebo.

This clone was found a few times. The chain links TRBV11-2 to TRBJ2-5; TRBD2 agrees at 8 bases. This CDR3 is 14 amino acids long. Germline-derived CDR1 and CDR2 are SGHAT and FQNNGV. Trimming took 5 bases from V and 4 from J; bases not matched to a gene: 6. The DNA for the CDR3 is TGTGCCAGCAGCGGTCCGCGGGAGGTAGAGACCCAGTACTTC. Protein product: CASSGPREVETQYF.

This chain uses TRBV27 with TRBJ1-1; 7 bases are a match to TRBD1. The V and J ends lost 8 bases and 4 bases, in that order; junction bases with no gene match: 10. Germline-derived CDR1 and CDR2 are MNHEY and SMNVEV (reference sequence). The CDR3 is made up of 14 amino acids. In DNA form, the CDR3 reads TGTGCCAGCGGGAAGGGGGCAGGGGGCACTGAAGCTTTCTTT. Protein sequence: CASGKGAGGTEAFF.

The J gene is TRBJ1-5, the V gene TRBV18; TRBD1 agrees at 11 bases. The CDR3 is made up of 14 amino acids. Germline CDR1 reads KGHSH; CDR2 reads LQKENI. J was trimmed by 5 bases and V by 5 bases; bases with no gene match: 2. CDR3 nucleotides: TGTGCCAGCTCAGGGACAGGGGGAGATCAGCCCCAGCATTTT. As protein: CASSGTGGDQPQHF.

J is TRBJ2-5 and V is TRBV19; TRBD2 agrees at 9 bases. This CDR3 has 15 amino acids. Germline V lookup: CDR1 LNHDA, CDR2 SQIVND (reference sequence). V lost 1 base to trimming and J lost 1 base; unmatched junction nucleotides: 1. The CDR3 here is CASSIAGLAQETQYF. CDR3 in DNA: TGTGCCAGTAGTATAGCGGGACTAGCCCAAGAGACCCAGTACTTC.

This chain joins TRBV29-1 and TRBJ2-1; D perhaps matches TRBD2 (6 bases). This CDR3 contains 16 residues. The V gene's germline CDR1 is SQVTM and CDR2 ANQGSEA. V dropped 2 bases and J dropped 8 bases, with 22 bases sitting between them. The CDR3, as DNA: TGCAGCGTTGAAACCGTCGGGGGAGAAGTAGCCGATGAGCAGTTCTTC. Encoded protein: CSVETVGGEVADEQFF.

The V and J genes are TRBV29-1 and TRBJ2-3; 8 nucleotides align to TRBD2. The CDR3 length is 13 residues. Germline-derived CDR1 and CDR2 are SQVTM and ANQGSEA. The CDR3 region has the DNA TGCACAAGCGGGCGGGGGGAGGCGGATACGCAGTATTTT. Translating it yields CTSGRGEADTQYF.

The chain couples TRBV28 to TRBJ2-5; D perhaps matches TRBD1 (6 bases). Germline CDR1 MDHEN, CDR2 SYDVKM. CDR3 size: 16 residues. Trimming left V 5 bases short and J 5 bases short, with 21 bases between. The CDR3: CASSSLPHRVEETQYF. In DNA form, the CDR3 reads TGTGCCAGCAGTAGCCTCCCCCACAGGGTCGAGGAGACCCAGTACTTC.

The chain has TRBV4-2 and TRBJ2-3; 10 positions agree with TRBD1. The CDR3 runs to 17 residues. Germline CDR1 LGHNA, CDR2 YNFKEQ. Losses at the gene ends were 4 bases for V and 4 bases for J; bases not matched to a gene: 11. The CDR3 DNA reads TGTGCCAGCAGCCTGGGGGGAGGGACAGGGGCATCAGATACGCAGTATTTT. Protein: CASSLGGGTGASDTQYF.

This clone was detected once. The chain links TRBV5-1 to TRBJ2-7, with 12 positions matching TRBD1. Per germline, CDR1 SGHRS and CDR2 YFSETQ. The trim removed 5 bases at V and 6 bases at J, leaving 12 bases unmatched. The CDR3 has 16 amino acids. The CDR3 DNA reads as TGCGCCAGCAGTAAGAGGGGACAGGGGGCAAATGGCGAGCAGTACTTC. It yields the protein CASSKRGQGANGEQYF.

The chain links TRBV11-3 to TRBJ2-5, with D perhaps matching TRBD2 (5 bases). The CDR3 has 14 amino acids. V lost 5 bases and J 5 bases, leaving 15 bases between the germline ends. The germline gives CDR1 SGHNT, CDR2 YENEEA. The DNA of the CDR3 is TGTGCCAGCAGCAAGGACGGGGAGTGGGAGACCCAGTACTTC. Protein: CASSKDGEWETQYF.

This CDR3 reads CASRGALNEKLFF. CDR3 in DNA: TGTGCCAGTAGGGGGGCTCTTAATGAAAAACTGTTTTTT. The chain links TRBV19 to TRBJ1-4; possible D gene TRBD1, 6 bases. Germline V gene data show CDR1 as LNHDA and CDR2 as SQIVND (reference sequence). Deletions cut 6 bases from V and 4 bases from J, with 9 bases between. The length of the CDR3 is 13 residues.

The rearrangement links TRBV24-1 to TRBJ2-1, with D uncertain. Germline CDR1 and CDR2: KGHDR and SFDVKD. V dropped 3 bases and J dropped 3 bases, with 8 bases sitting between them. The CDR3 totals 14 residues. Written as DNA, the CDR3 is TGTGCCACCAGTGATGGGCGGAACTACAATGAGCAGTTCTTC. It is translated as CATSDGRNYNEQFF.